This TCR beta chain was recovered during a study of T-cell reconstitution after alpha-beta-depleted transplantation in children (dated by TCRdb to about 2016). With regard to the full study: Using TCR repertoire profiling, the study followed T-cell immune reconstitution in a quantitative way in children after TCRalphabeta/CD19-depleted allogeneic hematopoietic cell transplantation. What the work shows at the level of the full study, not this receptor alone: About two months after transplant, the apparently early recovery of alphabetaT-cell counts reportedly depended on just several hundred clones that had expanded rapidly and came from non-depleted graft cells. Over subsequent months, a decline in hyperexpanded clone frequencies was noted, and after one year, T-cell counts and TCRbeta diversity were mostly ascribed to newly produced T cells. The high TCRbeta diversity at day 60 in some patients was ascribed to recipient T cells and intrathymic progenitors that had survived conditioning.

V is reduced by 3 bases and J by 5 bases, leaving a spacing of 7 bases between them. Its CDR3 holds 12 amino acids, cysteine through phenylalanine. Only the CDR3 portion is preserved as DNA: 36 bases, with reading frame beginning at the first base. The library was generated by PCR. These reads were obtained on an Illumina HiSeq 2500. TCR library preparation used molecular barcoding, with unique molecular identifiers applied to normalize quantification of the TCRbeta repertoire. The public sequencing data were trimmed at Q25 with fastp and processed into clonotypes with MiXCR by TCRdb, which kept only in-frame beta chains. Each CDR3 protein appears once, grouped with its most common genes and DNA. This sample is represented by a few hundred thousand distinct CDR3 sequences; roughly 11% of them were singletons. The ten largest clones capture roughly a quarter of the sample. The sample's treatment or condition label, decoded: allogeneic hematopoietic cell transplantation with graft depleted of TCRalphabeta T cells and CD19 B cells. TCRalphabeta/CD19-depleted allogeneic hematopoietic cell grafts were given to the transplant recipients, all of whom were children.

This clonotype has a count of ten or more. There is no known antigen for this receptor. No base qualities exist here, and no much larger clone lies one base off it. The clonotype was recovered from a male patient aged 2-10 years who had a stem cell transplant for chronic granulomatous disease, so the T cells may come from the graft donor. The chain joins TRBV12-3 or TRBV12-4 to TRBJ1-1; the D segment cannot be called with confidence. The material sequenced was peripheral blood, taken 180 days after TCRalphabeta/CD19-depleted stem cell transplant. The CDR3 is CASSFYKTEAFF. The nucleotides are TGTGCCAGCAGTTTTTATAAGACTGAAGCTTTCTTT.